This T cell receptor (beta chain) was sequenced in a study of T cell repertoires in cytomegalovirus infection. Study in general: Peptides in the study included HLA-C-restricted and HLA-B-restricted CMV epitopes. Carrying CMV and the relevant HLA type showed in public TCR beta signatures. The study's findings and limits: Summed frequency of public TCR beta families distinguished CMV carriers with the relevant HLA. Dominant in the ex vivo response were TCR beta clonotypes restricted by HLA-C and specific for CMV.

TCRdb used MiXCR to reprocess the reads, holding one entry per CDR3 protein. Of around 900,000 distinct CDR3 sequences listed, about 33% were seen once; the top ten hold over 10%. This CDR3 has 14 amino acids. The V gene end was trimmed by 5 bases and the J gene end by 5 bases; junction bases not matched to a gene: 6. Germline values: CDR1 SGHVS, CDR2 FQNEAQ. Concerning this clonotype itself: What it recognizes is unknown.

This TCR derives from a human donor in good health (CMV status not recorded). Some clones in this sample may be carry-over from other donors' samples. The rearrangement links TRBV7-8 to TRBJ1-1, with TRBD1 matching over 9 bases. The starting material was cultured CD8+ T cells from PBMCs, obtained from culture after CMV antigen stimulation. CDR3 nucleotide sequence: TGTGCCAGCAGCATCGGGACAGGGTTGACTGAAGCTTTCTTT. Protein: CASSIGTGLTEAFF.